What follows are 32 T cell receptor beta chains derived from one specimen sequenced in a study of T cells after yellow fever vaccination. TCRdb reprocessed the 5' RACE reads via MiXCR and lists one record per CDR3 protein. Altogether about 30,000 distinct CDR3 sequences are present, roughly 4.5% being singletons, with the ten largest covering approximately 46%. The sample here was CD8+ T cells sorted from PBMCs, taken 5 days after the yellow fever booster vaccination. The receptors were gathered from a man aged 30 to 45 who received the YFV17D yellow fever vaccine.

The table lists this clonotype with many counts. The chain employs TRBV12-3 or TRBV12-4 and TRBJ2-3; 10 nucleotides line up with TRBD2. The V and J ends lost 2 bases and 4 bases, in that order; junction bases with no gene match: 3. The CDR3 length is 15 residues. The CDR3 DNA is TGTGCCAGCAGTTTAACTAGCGGGACGGCAGATACGCAGTATTTT. It encodes CASSLTSGTADTQYF.

This clonotype has a count of ten or more. V gene TRBV4-3 combines with J gene TRBJ2-2; 8 nucleotides line up with TRBD2. Germline-derived CDR1 and CDR2 are LGHNA and YSLEER. The CDR3 sequence is 16 residues long. After removal of 2 bases from V and 6 bases from J, the junction contained 8 bases not matched to a gene. CDR3 DNA sequence: TGCGCCAGCAGCCAACCCGGGACTAGTAGAGCCGGGGAGCTGTTTTTT. Amino acid sequence: CASSQPGTSRAGELFF.

The chain has TRBV5-6 and TRBJ2-5; TRBD1 matches 7 bases. V was pared by 1 base and J by 5 bases, with 8 bases of the junction left unmatched. Germline V CDR1 and CDR2: SGHDT, YYEEEE. There are 15 residues in the CDR3. CDR3 loop: CASSLPQGVGETQYF. The CDR3, as DNA: TGTGCCAGCAGCTTGCCCCAGGGGGTGGGTGAGACCCAGTACTTC.

This clonotype was found many times. V is TRBV1 and J is TRBJ1-1. TRBV1 counts as a pseudogene. The CDR3 spans 14 residues. The CDR3 sequence is CTSSQDVSVREAFF. The CDR3 region has the DNA TGCACCAGCAGCCAAGATGTGTCGGTTAGGGAAGCTTTCTTT.

This clonotype was found many times. The V call is TRBV27, the J call TRBJ2-5; D is undetermined. Germline V CDR1 and CDR2: MNHEY, SMNVEV (reference sequence). The CDR3 consists of 14 residues. V was trimmed by 5 bases and J by 7 bases, leaving 17 bases between them. The CDR3 coding sequence is TGTGCCAGCAGTCAGTTCGGACCAAGAGGGACCCAGTACTTC. Translation: CASSQFGPRGTQYF.

This clonotype has more than one count but fewer than ten. This sequence joins TRBV25-1 and TRBJ2-1; a weak D match, TRBD1 (6 bases). Germline loops: CDR1 MGHDK, CDR2 SYGVNS. V was pared by 5 bases and J by 8 bases, with 10 bases between. This CDR3 spans 12 amino acids. In DNA form, the CDR3 reads TGTGCCAGCAGTAGGGGGAACGATGAGCAGTTCTTC. This sequence encodes CASSRGNDEQFF.

There are many counts of this clonotype. The chain recombines TRBV20-1 with TRBJ1-1; D gene unclear. Germline CDR1 is DFQATT and CDR2 is SNEGSKA (reference sequence). V gave up 2 bases and J gave up 7 bases, with 8 bases separating them. The CDR3 length is 11 residues. CDR3: CSARYGGEAFF. The CDR3 DNA follows: TGCAGTGCTAGATACGGCGGTGAAGCTTTCTTT.

This clonotype has a count of ten or more. This chain uses TRBV12-3 or TRBV12-4 with TRBJ2-2; D remains ambiguous. The CDR3 is 12 amino acids. Trimming took 11 bases from V and 4 from J, leaving 11 bases between them. CDR3 in DNA: TGTGCCGGAGATGATATCACCGGGGAGCTGTTTTTT. Encoded protein: CAGDDITGELFF.

This clonotype showed up many times. The chain recombines TRBV6-5 with TRBJ2-6; tentative D call: TRBD2 (6 bases). CDR1 is MNHEY, CDR2 SVGAGI, per germline. CDR3 length: 14 amino acids. Trimming left V 2 bases short and J 9 bases short, with 11 bases between. Here the CDR3 DNA reads TGTGCCAGCAGTTACGGGGCGGGGTACAACGTCCTGACTTTC. This translates into CASSYGAGYNVLTF.

In its sample, this clonotype was seen many times. This chain uses TRBV29-1 with TRBJ2-7; D may be TRBD1 (6 bases). The germline V and J ends were trimmed by 2 bases and 2 bases, with 10 bases remaining between them. The CDR3 is 13 residues long. In germline, CDR1 is SQVTM, CDR2 ANQGSEA. The CDR3 DNA reads as TGCAGCGTTGAAACAGGGAGTACCTACGAGCAGTACTTC. Translation: CSVETGSTYEQYF.

This clonotype appeared many times. The genes are TRBV6-1 and TRBJ1-1, with D possibly TRBD1 on 5 matching bases. Trimming removed 1 base from V and 11 bases from J, with 14 bases in between. Germline V gene data show CDR1 as MNHNS and CDR2 as SASEGT. This CDR3 spans 13 amino acids. This CDR3 reads CASSEEWGMGAFF. The CDR3 DNA sequence: TGTGCCAGCAGTGAAGAGTGGGGGATGGGTGCTTTCTTT.

In this sample, this clonotype turned up many times. The genes are TRBV15 and TRBJ2-1, with 7 bases matching TRBD2. The CDR3 contains 16 residues. The germline gives CDR1 LNHNV, CDR2 YYDKDF (reference sequence). J lost 7 bases, V lost 0 bases, and 9 bases had no gene match. CDR3 nucleotides: TGTGCCACCAGCAGAGAGCGAAGCGGGAACGGGAATGAGCAGTTCTTC. Encoded protein: CATSRERSGNGNEQFF.

At least ten counts were recorded for this clonotype. J is TRBJ2-7 and V is TRBV11-3; the match to TRBD2 covers 14 bases. J lost 6 bases, V lost 1 base, and 11 bases had no gene match. The CDR3 loop spans 18 amino acids. Looked up from germline, CDR1 is SGHNT and CDR2 is YENEEA. The CDR3 region has the DNA TGTGCCAGCAGCTTAGTAGGGGGACTAGCGGGAGTAAGGTCCGAGCAGTACTTC. It encodes CASSLVGGLAGVRSEQYF.

This clonotype has at least ten counts. The chain couples TRBV20-1 to TRBJ1-5, with 7 bases that match TRBD1. CDR3 length equals 13 residues. Germline V gives CDR1 DFQATT, CDR2 SNEGSKA (reference sequence). V trimming: 6 bases; J trimming: 3 bases; junction bases outside the gene matches: 5. As DNA, the CDR3 is TGCAGTGCCACAGGGGATGACAATCAGCCCCAGCATTTT. Translating it yields CSATGDDNQPQHF.

Details on this clonotype: Relative to the germline gene, one junction end is altered; a read error may explain this. The CDR3 DNA reads as TGTGGCAGCAGCCCCTCGGCGGGTACCTACAATGAGCAGTTCTTC. It translates to CGSSPSAGTYNEQFF. The chain carries TRBV7-2 and TRBJ2-1; a weak D match, TRBD2 (5 bases). The CDR3 runs to 15 residues. CDR1 and CDR2 from the germline V gene are SGHTA and FQGNSA.

This clonotype came up many times. The chain uses TRBV20-1 and TRBJ2-7, with D perhaps TRBD1 (5 bases). The germline CDR1 and CDR2 sequences are DFQATT and SNEGSKA (reference sequence). Trimming cost V 0 bases and J 5 bases, with 17 bases left between them. The length of the CDR3 is 15 residues. The CDR3 nucleotides read TGCAGTGCTAGAGATCGGGCGGCAGGGATCCACGAGCAGTACTTC. It codes for CSARDRAAGIHEQYF.

The table lists this clonotype with many counts. The CDR3 DNA reads TGCGCCAGCAGCTTGCTGGGGATAGGCTCACCCCTCCACTTT. Translation: CASSLLGIGSPLHF. This sequence joins TRBV5-1 and TRBJ1-6; no clear D gene. Trimming left V 1 base short and J 10 bases short, with 12 bases between. The CDR3 runs 14 residues. The germline V gene encodes CDR1 SGHRS and CDR2 YFSETQ.

This clonotype came up many times. V usage is TRBV19 and J usage is TRBJ2-2, with D tentatively TRBD1 (5 bases). V was cut by 2 bases and J by 4 bases, with 5 bases left in between. Per germline, CDR1 LNHDA and CDR2 SQIVND (reference sequence). This CDR3 spans 13 amino acids. CDR3 residues: CASSIRGTGELFF. The CDR3 DNA is TGTGCCAGTAGTATAAGGGGCACCGGGGAGCTGTTTTTT.

In its sample, this clonotype was seen many times. DNA of the CDR3: TGCGCCAGCAGTTATAGCGGGAGCTCCTACAATGAGCAGTTCTTC. Amino acid sequence: CASSYSGSSYNEQFF. The J gene is TRBJ2-1, the V gene TRBV4-3, with TRBD2 matching over 9 bases. The V gene end was trimmed by 6 bases and the J gene end by 0 bases; junction bases not matched to a gene: 3. Germline assignment: CDR1 LGHNA and CDR2 YSLEER. CDR3 size: 15 residues.

This clonotype was seen repeatedly, ten times or more. The gene calls are TRBV20-1 and TRBJ2-3; TRBD2 agrees at 12 bases. The CDR3 has 16 residues. Germline V CDR1 and CDR2: DFQATT, SNEGSKA (reference sequence). The V and J ends lost 6 bases and 5 bases, in that order; junction bases with no gene match: 12. The CDR3 region is CSARLAGVGGLDTQYF. In nucleotides, the CDR3 is TGCAGTGCCAGACTAGCGGGAGTTGGCGGGTTAGATACGCAGTATTTT.

This clonotype was seen at least ten times. The chain uses TRBV27 and TRBJ2-1; D is tentatively TRBD1 or TRBD2 (5 bases each). Trimming shortened V by 6 bases and J by 0 bases, and 21 bases separated the two germline ends. The CDR3 extends over 18 amino acids. Germline lookup yields CDR1 MNHEY and CDR2 SMNVEV (reference sequence). The CDR3 DNA follows: TGTGCCAGCAGCCCTCAGATGGGACCGCTGCACTCCTACAATGAGCAGTTCTTC. It is translated as CASSPQMGPLHSYNEQFF.

Many counts were recorded for this clonotype. The chain couples TRBV11-2 to TRBJ1-1, with D possibly being TRBD1 (6 bases). V was cut by 8 bases and J by 1 base, with 11 bases left in between. There are 13 residues in the CDR3. Per germline, CDR1 SGHAT and CDR2 FQNNGV. In DNA, the CDR3 is TGTGCCAGCCCCGAGGGGGAGAACACTGAAGCTTTCTTT. Translated: CASPEGENTEAFF. Complete variable domain (other parts from reference TRBV11-2 and TRBJ1-1): EAGVAQSPRYKIIEKRQSVAFWCNPISGHATLYWYQQILGQGPKLLIQFQNNGVVDDSQLPKDRFSAERLKGVDSTLKIQPAKLEDSAVYLCASPEGENTEAFFGQGTRLTVV.

This clonotype was recorded many times. The chain combines TRBV2 with TRBJ2-7; 11 bases line up with TRBD2. The CDR3 covers 14 residues. Germline loops: CDR1 SNHLY, CDR2 FYNNEI. The V and J ends lost 7 bases and 2 bases, in that order; junction bases with no gene match: 4. The CDR3 nucleotides are TGTGCCAGCATCCTAGCGGGAGGTACCTACGAGCAGTACTTC. Its translation is CASILAGGTYEQYF.

This clonotype was picked up many times. The chain uses TRBV15 and TRBJ2-1; 10 bases line up with TRBD1. J lost 4 bases, V lost 7 bases, and 4 bases had no gene match. The germline CDR1 and CDR2 sequences are LNHNV and YYDKDF (reference sequence). This CDR3 spans 14 amino acids. The DNA for the CDR3 is TGTGCCACCAACTCGGGACAGGGGTACAATGAGCAGTTCTTC. This translates into CATNSGQGYNEQFF.

The table lists this clonotype with many counts. The rearrangement joins TRBV29-1 to TRBJ1-1; D may be TRBD1 (5 bases). The CDR3 loop spans 12 amino acids. The ends were cut back, 2 bases at V and 4 bases at J, with 8 bases in the middle. Germline CDR1 SQVTM, CDR2 ANQGSEA. CDR3 in DNA: TGCAGCGTTGAATTAGGGGTCACTGAAGCTTTCTTT. Translated: CSVELGVTEAFF.

There are many counts of this clonotype. The chain carries TRBV12-3 or TRBV12-4 and TRBJ2-3; unclear D gene. Trimming removed 8 bases at V and 0 bases at J, with 6 bases between. This CDR3 is built from 12 residues. In nucleotides, the CDR3 is TGTGCCAGCTCTGCCAGCACAGATACGCAGTATTTT. Residues: CASSASTDTQYF.

The chain is built from TRBV19 and TRBJ2-7; 10 nucleotides align to TRBD2. This CDR3 region has 15 residues. CDR1 and CDR2 (germline): LNHDA, SQIVND (reference sequence). With V trimmed by 1 base and J by 1 base, 1 base remained unmatched. The CDR3 reads CASSIGTSGSYEQYF. The CDR3 DNA reads as TGTGCCAGTAGTATAGGGACTAGCGGTTCCTACGAGCAGTACTTC. The full variable domain, rest sourced from reference TRBV19 and TRBJ2-7, is DGGITQSPKYLFRKEGQNVTLSCEQNLNHDAMYWYRQDPGQGLRLIYYSQIVNDFQKGDIAEGYSVSREKKESFPLTVTSAQKNPTAFYLCASSIGTSGSYEQYFGPGTRLTVT.

This clonotype was seen many times. V usage is TRBV5-8 and J usage is TRBJ2-3; possible D gene TRBD2, 5 bases. V was cut by 4 bases and J by 1 base, with 10 bases left in between. In germline, CDR1 is SGHTS, CDR2 YDEGEE. This CDR3 contains 14 residues. CDR3 protein: CASSGSLGTDTQYF. The CDR3 DNA follows: TGTGCCAGCAGCGGGAGTTTGGGCACAGATACGCAGTATTTT.

In this sample, this clonotype turned up many times. The rearrangement links TRBV6-5 to TRBJ1-2, with D perhaps matching TRBD1 (5 bases). CDR3 size: 15 residues. CDR1 and CDR2 from the germline V gene are MNHEY and SVGAGI. The ends were cut back, 1 base at V and 8 bases at J, with 17 bases in the middle. DNA of the CDR3: TGTGCCAGCAGTTACTTTCGCGCAGGGAGTATCGGCTACACCTTC. As protein: CASSYFRAGSIGYTF.

In this sample, this clonotype turned up many times. This chain links TRBV5-1 with TRBJ2-3; TRBD1 matches at 10 bases. The CDR3 has 16 amino acids. The V segment lost 0 bases and the J segment 5 bases; nucleotides outside the gene matches: 6. Germline V lookup: CDR1 SGHRS, CDR2 YFSETQ. CDR3 coding DNA: TGCGCCAGCAGCTTGGCGGGACAGGGGTACGAAGATACGCAGTATTTT. This gives the protein CASSLAGQGYEDTQYF.

This clonotype was detected many times. The DNA of the CDR3 is TGTGCCAGCAGCGCTGCGACAGGGGAATTTTACGAGCAGTACTTC. Residues: CASSAATGEFYEQYF. The chain has TRBV11-2 and TRBJ2-7; 8 nucleotides match TRBD1. The junction had 10 bases not matched to a gene; V was cut back by 5 bases and J by 4 bases. This CDR3 contains 15 residues. Germline V gene lookup returns CDR1 SGHAT and CDR2 FQNNGV.

This chain joins TRBV29-1 and TRBJ2-1; a weak D match, TRBD1 (5 bases). V gave up 6 bases and J gave up 0 bases, with 21 bases separating them. Germline V lookup: CDR1 SQVTM, CDR2 ANQGSEA. This CDR3 is built from 17 residues. The CDR3 sequence is CSVDGGFRGSSYNEQFF. Here the CDR3 DNA reads TGCAGCGTGGATGGCGGCTTTAGGGGAAGCTCCTACAATGAGCAGTTCTTC.